This is a list of T cell receptor beta chains from one sample in a study of beta chain features in type 1 diabetes. Assay used: immunoSEQ multiplex PCR; TCRdb lists only in-frame clones, some missing. In the table there are about 340,000 clones, approximately 13% of which are singletons. Sequenced: naive CD4+ T cells from blood. The receptor source for this set is a woman under 30 with type 1 diabetes. CDR3s include the opening cysteine and the closing phenylalanine or tryptophan. D genes are given only for firm matches. The size field is filled for only some rows; it gives once, few, many or a size class.

NA,NA,TRBV9,TRBJ1-2,CASSQGPEGYTF,TGTGCCAGCAGTCAGGGCCCGGAGGGCTACACCTTC
few,TRBD2,TRBV14,TRBJ2-3,CASSPGLVTDTQYF,TGTGCCAGCAGCCCTGGACTAGTCACAGATACGCAGTATTTT
NA,NA,TRBV7-6,TRBJ1-2,CASSLSYRRGNYGYTF,TGTGCCAGCAGCTTATCCTACCGCAGGGGTAACTATGGCTACACCTTC
NA,NA,TRBV7-6,TRBJ1-1,CASSLNRGNEAFF,TGTGCCAGCAGCTTAAATAGGGGGAACGAAGCTTTCTTT
NA,NA,TRBV29-1,TRBJ2-3,CSAETSGGSDTQYF,TGCAGCGCCGAGACAAGCGGCGGATCAGATACGCAGTATTTT
once,NA,TRBV4-1,TRBJ2-5,CASSQPKEAGTLQETQYF,TGCGCCAGCAGCCAACCCAAAGAGGCCGGCACCTTACAAGAGACCCAGTACTTC
few,NA,TRBV18,TRBJ2-6,CASSPGLSGANVLTF,TGTGCCAGCTCACCGGGCCTCTCTGGGGCCAACGTCCTGACTTTC
few,TRBD1,TRBV7-2,TRBJ1-1,CASSLAGQGAWGAFF,TGTGCCAGCAGCTTAGCGGGACAGGGGGCCTGGGGGGCTTTCTTT
few,NA,TRBV19,TRBJ2-2,CASISGGTGELFF,TGTGCCAGTATCTCAGGGGGGACCGGGGAGCTGTTTTTT
few,TRBD2,TRBV5-1,TRBJ2-1,CASSFGAGGYNEQFF,TGCGCCAGCAGCTTTGGGGCGGGAGGATACAATGAGCAGTTCTTC